The sequence of this TCR beta chain was determined in a study of PD-1 blockade in classical Hodgkin lymphoma. Time point given: newly diagnosed, previously untreated cHL patient sample. What served as comparison were PBMCs in newly diagnosed, untreated classical Hodgkin lymphoma. Data came from immunoSEQ multiplex PCR; TCRdb stores just in-frame clones and leaves some out. The profile shows more than 20,000 clones, around 94% of them singletons. Broader study findings: TCR diversity at baseline was reported to be reduced in newly diagnosed patients relative to healthy donors. Repertoire difference causes, possibly disease activity or prior therapy, remain undefined.

This CDR3 contains 16 residues. J was trimmed by 0 bases and V by 6 bases; bases with no gene match: 5. Per germline, CDR1 MNHEY and CDR2 SMNVEV (reference sequence). A word on this clone: What it binds is unknown.

This chain links TRBV27 with TRBJ2-6, with TRBD2 matching over 7 bases. Source material: peripheral blood mononuclear cells (PBMCs). The TCR sequence derives from a human donor with classical Hodgkin lymphoma. The CDR3 coding sequence is TGTGCCAGCAGACGGGACTACCCCTCTGGGGCCAACGTCCTGACTTTC. This gives the protein CASRRDYPSGANVLTF.